This TCR beta chain was recovered during a study of T cell repertoires in cytomegalovirus infection. For the study at large: A matching HLA type, together with CMV infection, was signaled by public TCR beta signatures. Points from the study as a whole: HLA-C-restricted TCR beta clonotypes specific for CMV led the ex vivo response.

MiXCR was run by TCRdb on the reads, yielding one entry per CDR3 protein. Among around 360,000 distinct CDR3 sequences, about 32% were seen once, and the ten largest hold approximately 12%. This clonotype has just a few counts. Its antigen is currently unknown. V gave up 3 bases and J gave up 6 bases, with 15 bases separating them. The CDR3 sequence is 15 residues long. Germline V gene lookup returns CDR1 SEHNR and CDR2 FQNEAQ (reference sequence). Sequences were derived from cultured PBMCs, sampled from culture after CMV antigen stimulation. The gene calls are TRBV7-9 and TRBJ2-1; D might be TRBD2 (5 bases). This clonotype was obtained from a human donor in good health (CMV status not recorded). Some clones in this sample may be carry-over from other donors' samples. This CDR3 is CASSFITSWANEQFF. Here the CDR3 DNA reads TGTGCCAGCAGCTTCATAACTAGTTGGGCCAATGAGCAGTTCTTC.